These 14 T cell receptor beta chains originate from one sample sequenced in a study of blood T cell repertoires in COVID-19. Measured with immunoSEQ multiplex PCR; TCRdb has only the in-frame clones, and not every one. Of about 300,000 clones in the sample, over 70% are singletons; the top ten hold around 1.2%. Sequenced: peripheral blood. The receptors shown here come from a woman aged 45-65 years with acute or convalescent COVID-19.

The chain recombines TRBV9 with TRBJ1-3; D unresolved. V was cut by 5 bases and J by 0 bases, with 9 bases left in between. The germline V gene has CDR1 SGDLS and CDR2 YYNGEE. The CDR3 covers 14 residues. CDR3 region: CASSPTLSGNTIYF. CDR3 coding DNA: TGTGCCAGCAGTCCGACACTCTCTGGAAACACCATATATTTT.

The chain joins TRBV3-1 (or the pseudogene TRBV3-2) to TRBJ1-4; 7 nucleotides align to TRBD1. The CDR3 sequence is 14 residues long. The germline V gene has CDR1 LGHDT and CDR2 YNNKEL (reference sequence). The V gene end was trimmed by 4 bases and the J gene end by 2 bases; junction bases not matched to a gene: 1. CDR3 region: CASSLTGTNEKLFF. The CDR3 DNA sequence: TGTGCCAGCAGCCTGACAGGGACTAATGAAAAACTGTTTTTT.

This clone appeared once. The chain has TRBV5-4 and TRBJ2-6; 13 bases are a match to TRBD2. The ends lost 4 bases at V and 0 bases at J; junction bases unmatched: 4. In germline, CDR1 is SGHNT, CDR2 YYREEE (reference sequence). The CDR3 runs to 18 residues. CDR3 residues: CASSARTSGGSGANVLTF. The DNA for the CDR3 is TGTGCCAGCAGCGCCCGGACTAGCGGGGGCTCTGGGGCCAACGTCCTGACTTTC.

The chain combines TRBV4-1 with TRBJ1-1; D is uncertain. The CDR3 consists of 13 residues. V dropped 4 bases and J dropped 7 bases, with 13 bases sitting between them. The germline V gene has CDR1 MGHRA and CDR2 YSYEKL. CDR3: CASSPRTDFEAFF. The CDR3 nucleotides are TGCGCCAGCAGCCCCCGGACGGACTTTGAAGCTTTCTTT.

The CDR3 is CASSSGVQGAIYGYTF. In nucleotides, the CDR3 is TGTGCCAGCAGCTCAGGGGTACAGGGGGCCATCTATGGCTACACCTTC. V is TRBV7-9 and J is TRBJ1-2; 9 bases align to TRBD1. The CDR3 totals 16 residues. V lost 4 bases to trimming and J lost 4 bases; unmatched junction nucleotides: 10. Germline CDR1 and CDR2: SEHNR and FQNEAQ (reference sequence).

The chain carries TRBV13 and TRBJ2-6; D possibly corresponds to TRBD1 (5 bases). V was trimmed by 3 bases and J by 4 bases, leaving 10 bases between them. The CDR3 covers 15 residues. CDR1 is PRHDT and CDR2 is FYEKMQ in the germline V gene (reference sequence). The CDR3 region has the DNA TGTGCCAGCAGCTTCCCAGGGATCGGGGCCAACGTCCTGACTTTC. It yields the protein CASSFPGIGANVLTF.

This clone was seen just once. Written as DNA, the CDR3 is TGTGCCAGCAGCCCTACCCCTCGGGACAGGGGCCAAGAGACCCAGTACTTC. Amino acid sequence: CASSPTPRDRGQETQYF. The V and J genes are TRBV7-9 and TRBJ2-5; 10 bases map to TRBD1. CDR1 and CDR2 from the germline V gene are SEHNR and FQNEAQ (reference sequence). The ends lost 5 bases at V and 1 base at J; junction bases unmatched: 10. This CDR3 contains 17 residues. The full variable domain, with the rest looked up from reference TRBV7-9 and TRBJ2-5, is DTGVSQNPRHKITKRGQNVTFRCDPISEHNRLYWYRQTLGQGPEFLTYFQNEAQLEKSRLLSDRFSAERPKGSFSTLEIQRTEQGDSAMYLCASSPTPRDRGQETQYFGPGTRLLVL.

V is TRBV30 and J is TRBJ2-6; D perhaps matches TRBD1 (6 bases). Germline loops: CDR1 GTSNPN, CDR2 SVGIG (reference sequence). V dropped 4 bases and J dropped 3 bases, with 10 bases sitting between them. This CDR3 has 14 amino acids. CDR3 nucleotide sequence: TGTGCCTGGAACCAGGGGTATGGGGCCAACGTCCTGACTTTC. Translation gives CAWNQGYGANVLTF.

This clone was detected once. The chain combines TRBV6-1 with TRBJ1-1; D may be TRBD1 (5 bases). The CDR3 is 16 amino acids. The V end was cut by 4 bases, the J end by 1 base, with 16 bases between. Germline-derived CDR1 and CDR2 are MNHNS and SASEGT. The DNA of the CDR3 is TGTGCCAGCAGTGCCAGCGGGGGAAACAGGAACACTGAAGCTTTCTTT. This sequence encodes CASSASGGNRNTEAFF.

This chain uses TRBV24-1 with TRBJ2-7, with 9 nucleotides matching TRBD1. The CDR3 runs 19 residues. Germline V gives CDR1 KGHDR, CDR2 SFDVKD. The trim removed 8 bases at V and 2 bases at J, leaving 21 bases unmatched. DNA of the CDR3: TGTGCCACCACCTTCCTCCGGGACAGGGCCAGCGGAGCTACCTACGAGCAGTACGTC. It is translated as CATTFLRDRASGATYEQYV.

V and J are TRBV5-8 and TRBJ2-1; 7 nucleotides agree with TRBD2. The CDR3 consists of 14 residues. Germline V CDR1 and CDR2: SGHTS, YDEGEE. V shed 0 bases, J shed 7 bases, and the junction held 4 bases outside the gene matches. CDR3 bases: TGTGCCAGCAGCTTGGGAGGGAGGGTTAATGAGCAGTTCTTC. Residues: CASSLGGRVNEQFF.

Only one count was recorded for this clone. The chain combines TRBV5-5 with TRBJ1-5; D may be TRBD1 (5 bases). Germline V gene sequence: CDR1 SGHKS, CDR2 YYEKEE (reference sequence). V was trimmed by 0 bases and J by 2 bases, leaving 21 bases between them. This CDR3 region has 19 residues. The CDR3 is CASSLETSWLQGGNQPQHF. CDR3 nucleotides: TGTGCCAGCAGCTTGGAAACCAGCTGGCTACAAGGGGGCAATCAGCCCCAGCATTTT.

The chain recombines TRBV4-1 with TRBJ2-2; TRBD2 is a possible D gene (6 bases). This CDR3 is 18 amino acids long. Germline CDR1 reads MGHRA; CDR2 reads YSYEKL. V shed 3 bases and J shed 2 bases, with 19 bases lying between them. The CDR3 coding sequence is TGCGCCAGCAGCCAGACGCCGCAGGGAGCGGGCAACACCGGGGAGCTGTTTTTT. Protein: CASSQTPQGAGNTGELFF.

J is TRBJ1-1 and V is TRBV11-2, with 10 bases identical to TRBD1. With V trimmed by 5 bases and J by 0 bases, 12 bases remained unmatched. Germline lookup yields CDR1 SGHAT and CDR2 FQNNGV. CDR3 length equals 18 residues. The CDR3 sequence is CASSLRQGANHMNTEAFF. DNA for the CDR3: TGTGCCAGCAGCCTTCGACAGGGGGCAAATCACATGAACACTGAAGCTTTCTTT.